Below are 11 T cell receptor beta chains sequenced from a single sample in a study of CD8 T cells in Susac syndrome. The RNA, about 0.45 to 1 ug, was put through reverse transcription using random hexamers. MiXCR, applied by TCRdb to the immunoSEQ multiplex PCR reads, yields one record per CDR3 protein. The repertoire includes over 100,000 distinct CDR3 sequences, 80% to 95% of them detected once, and around 0.12% sits in the top ten. Sequencing was carried out using CD8+ T cells from PBMCs. Receptors originate from a human donor in good health.

The CDR3 loop reads CASSSRTGSVNNEQFF. The CDR3 DNA follows: TGTGCCAGCAGTTCCCGGACAGGGTCGGTTAACAATGAGCAGTTCTTC. J is TRBJ2-1 and V is TRBV6-2 or TRBV6-3; 8 nucleotides match TRBD1. The CDR3 sequence is 16 residues long. V lost 4 bases and J lost 5; bases outside the gene matches: 10. Germline V gene sequence: CDR1 MNHEY, CDR2 SVGEGT.

This chain links TRBV5-4 with TRBJ2-1; D is undetermined. CDR1 and CDR2 (germline): SGHNT, YYREEE (reference sequence). The CDR3 loop spans 14 amino acids. V was clipped by 0 bases and J by 4 bases, with 8 bases between them. This CDR3 is CASSLEVGYNEQFF. The DNA of the CDR3 is TGTGCCAGCAGCTTGGAAGTGGGTTACAATGAGCAGTTCTTC.

The chain recombines TRBV9 with TRBJ1-2; possible D gene TRBD1, 6 bases. Germline-derived CDR1 and CDR2 are SGDLS and YYNGEE. The CDR3 runs to 14 residues. Trimming cost V 3 bases and J 10 bases, with 19 bases left between them. In DNA form, the CDR3 reads TGTGCCAGCAGCGCGAGGGGGGATACAGGGATCTACACCTTC. This translates into CASSARGDTGIYTF.

The DNA of the CDR3 is TGTGCCAGCAGCCATCGAACAGTCAATCAGCCCCAGCATTTT. It translates to CASSHRTVNQPQHF. The chain uses TRBV3-1 and TRBJ1-5; no reliable D call. Germline V gives CDR1 LGHDT, CDR2 YNNKEL (reference sequence). V lost 3 bases, J lost 3 bases, and 9 bases lay in between. This CDR3 is 14 amino acids long. The complete variable domain, with remaining parts taken from reference TRBV3-1 and TRBJ1-5, reads DTAVSQTPKYLVTQMGNDKSIKCEQNLGHDTMYWYKQDSKKFLKIMFSYNNKELIINETVPNRFSPKSPDKAHLNLHINSLELGDSAVYFCASSHRTVNQPQHFGDGTRLSIL.

J is TRBJ2-7 and V is TRBV4-1; TRBD2 agrees at 12 bases. CDR3 size: 15 residues. From germline, CDR1 is MGHRA and CDR2 YSYEKL. Trimming took 1 base from V and 6 from J; bases not matched to a gene: 4. CDR3 region: CASSQGTSGISEQYF. The CDR3 DNA is TGCGCCAGCAGCCAAGGGACTAGCGGGATTAGCGAGCAGTACTTC.

V is TRBV19 and J is TRBJ2-4; D gene uncertain. The V end was cut by 4 bases, the J end by 7 bases, with 14 bases between. The CDR3 loop spans 14 amino acids. From germline, CDR1 is LNHDA and CDR2 SQIVND (reference sequence). CDR3 residues: CASSNQPPGNIQYF. DNA of the CDR3: TGTGCCAGTAGTAACCAACCACCAGGTAACATTCAGTACTTC.

CDR3 DNA: TGCAGCGTTGCCAGATACAATGAGCAGTTCTTC. Amino acids: CSVARYNEQFF. The rearrangement uses TRBV29-1 and TRBJ2-1, with D hard to call. This CDR3 region has 11 residues. V was shortened by 4 bases and J by 4 bases, with 5 bases between the two germline ends. The germline V gene encodes CDR1 SQVTM and CDR2 ANQGSEA.

Only one count was recorded for this clonotype. The V gene is TRBV7-9, the J gene TRBJ2-3; no reliable D call. V was clipped by 8 bases and J by 0 bases, with 9 bases between them. CDR1 is SEHNR and CDR2 is FQNEAQ in the germline V gene (reference sequence). The CDR3 is 13 residues long. The DNA for the CDR3 is TGTGCCAGCGACCTGGGAAGCACAGATACGCAGTATTTT. It codes for CASDLGSTDTQYF.

CDR3 nucleotides: TGTGCCAGCAGCCAAGAACCGCCTCGATGGGCCAAAAACATTCAGTACTTC. Protein sequence: CASSQEPPRWAKNIQYF. The chain links TRBV14 to TRBJ2-4; D not resolved. Germline V gene lookup returns CDR1 SGHDN and CDR2 FVKESK. The V and J ends lost 0 bases and 1 base respectively, with 13 bases between them. This CDR3 contains 17 residues. Together with reference TRBV14 and TRBJ2-4, the CDR3 gives the full variable domain: EAGVTQFPSHSVIEKGQTVTLRCDPISGHDNLYWYRRVMGKEIKFLLHFVKESKQDESGMPNNRFLAERTGGTYSTLKVQPAELEDSGVYFCASSQEPPRWAKNIQYFGAGTRLSVL.

This rearrangement joins TRBV20-1 to TRBJ1-1; 9 bases align to TRBD1. The V gene end was trimmed by 5 bases and the J gene end by 4 bases; junction bases not matched to a gene: 2. The CDR3 length is 12 residues. Germline V lookup: CDR1 DFQATT, CDR2 SNEGSKA (reference sequence). CDR3 residues: CSAQTGGTEAFF. Here the CDR3 DNA reads TGCAGTGCTCAGACAGGGGGCACTGAAGCTTTCTTT.

The chain carries TRBV1 and TRBJ2-7; the table gives TRBD2 as D, unverified against the DNA. TRBV1 counts as a pseudogene. The CDR3 length is 16 residues. CDR3: CTSSLRLAGRSYEQYF. In DNA form, the CDR3 reads TGCACCAGCAGCCTAAGACTAGCGGGCCGCTCCTACGAGCAGTACTTC.